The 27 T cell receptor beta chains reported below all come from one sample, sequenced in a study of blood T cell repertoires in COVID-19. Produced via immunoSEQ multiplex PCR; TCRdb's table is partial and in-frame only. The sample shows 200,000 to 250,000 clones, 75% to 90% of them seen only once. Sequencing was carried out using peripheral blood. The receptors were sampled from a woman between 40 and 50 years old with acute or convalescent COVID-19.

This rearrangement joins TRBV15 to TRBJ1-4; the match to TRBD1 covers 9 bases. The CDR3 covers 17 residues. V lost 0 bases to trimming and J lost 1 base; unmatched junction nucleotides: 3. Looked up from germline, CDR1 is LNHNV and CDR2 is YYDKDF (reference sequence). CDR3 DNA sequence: TGTGCCACCAGCAGAGAGACAGGGGGGATAACTAATGAAAAACTGTTTTTT. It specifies CATSRETGGITNEKLFF.

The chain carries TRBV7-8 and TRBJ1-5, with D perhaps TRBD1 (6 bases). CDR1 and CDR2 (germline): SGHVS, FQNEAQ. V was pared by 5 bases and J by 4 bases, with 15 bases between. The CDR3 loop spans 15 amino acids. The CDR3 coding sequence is TGTGCCAGCAGCCTAACACCCCAGGGGAATCAGCCCCAGCATTTT. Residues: CASSLTPQGNQPQHF.

Here the CDR3 DNA reads TGTGCCAGCAGCGACAGGGGGCCTGAAGCTTTCTTT. It translates to CASSDRGPEAFF. The genes are TRBV14 and TRBJ1-1, with 10 bases that match TRBD1. V was pared by 5 bases and J by 6 bases, with 0 bases of the junction left unmatched. CDR1 is SGHDN and CDR2 is FVKESK in the germline V gene. The CDR3 extends over 12 amino acids.

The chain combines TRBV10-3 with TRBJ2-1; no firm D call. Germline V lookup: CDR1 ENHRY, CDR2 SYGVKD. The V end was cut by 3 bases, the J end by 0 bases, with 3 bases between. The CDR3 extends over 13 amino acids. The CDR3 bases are TGTGCCATCAGTGATCTCTCCTACAATGAGCAGTTCTTC. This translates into CAISDLSYNEQFF.

For the CDR3, the DNA is TGTGCCAGCAGTTCATCAGGGGGTGGGCAGTTCTTC. Its translation: CASSSSGGGQFF. This chain connects TRBV12-3 or TRBV12-4 to TRBJ2-1, with 7 bases that match TRBD1. The CDR3 covers 12 residues. The V segment lost 4 bases and the J segment 12 bases; nucleotides outside the gene matches: 6.

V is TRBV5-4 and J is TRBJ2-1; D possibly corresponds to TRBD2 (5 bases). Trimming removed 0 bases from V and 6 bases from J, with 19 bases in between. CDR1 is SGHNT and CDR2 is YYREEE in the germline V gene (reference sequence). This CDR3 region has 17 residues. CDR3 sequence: CASSLGARASAFNEQFF. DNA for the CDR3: TGTGCCAGCAGCTTGGGTGCGCGGGCTTCCGCTTTCAATGAGCAGTTCTTC.

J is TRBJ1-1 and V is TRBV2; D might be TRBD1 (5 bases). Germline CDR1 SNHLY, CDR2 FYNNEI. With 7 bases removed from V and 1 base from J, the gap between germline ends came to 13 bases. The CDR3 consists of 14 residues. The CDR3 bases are TGTGCCAGCATTCGCGGGACTCAGAACACTGAAGCTTTCTTT. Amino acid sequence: CASIRGTQNTEAFF.

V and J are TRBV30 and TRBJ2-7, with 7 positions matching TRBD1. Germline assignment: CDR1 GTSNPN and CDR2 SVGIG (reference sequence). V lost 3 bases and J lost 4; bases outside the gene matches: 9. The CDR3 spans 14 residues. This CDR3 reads CAWSPSTGSYEQYV. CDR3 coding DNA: TGTGCCTGGAGCCCTTCGACAGGGTCTTACGAGCAGTACGTC.

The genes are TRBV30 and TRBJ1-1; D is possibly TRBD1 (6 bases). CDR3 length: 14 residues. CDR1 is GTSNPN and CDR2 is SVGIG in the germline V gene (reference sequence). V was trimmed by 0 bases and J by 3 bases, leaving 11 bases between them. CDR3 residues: CAWSVGEGDTEAFF. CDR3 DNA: TGTGCCTGGAGTGTGGGGGAGGGGGACACTGAAGCTTTCTTT.

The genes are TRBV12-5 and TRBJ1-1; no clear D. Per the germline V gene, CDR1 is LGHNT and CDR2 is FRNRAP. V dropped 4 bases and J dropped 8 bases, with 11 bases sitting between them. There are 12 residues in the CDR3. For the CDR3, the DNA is TGTGCTAGTGGTTCTCAAGCGGGGGAAGCTTTCTTT. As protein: CASGSQAGEAFF. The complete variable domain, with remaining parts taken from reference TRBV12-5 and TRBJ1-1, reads DARVTQTPRHKVTEMGQEVTMRCQPILGHNTVFWYRQTMMQGLELLAYFRNRAPLDDSGMPKDRFSAEMPDATLATLKIQPSEPRDSAVYFCASGSQAGEAFFGQGTRLTVV.

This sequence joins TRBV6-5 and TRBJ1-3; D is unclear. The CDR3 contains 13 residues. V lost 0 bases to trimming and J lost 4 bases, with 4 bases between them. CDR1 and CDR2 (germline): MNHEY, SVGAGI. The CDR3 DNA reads TGTGCCAGCAGTTACTCGGGCGGAAACACCATATATTTT. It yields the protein CASSYSGGNTIYF.

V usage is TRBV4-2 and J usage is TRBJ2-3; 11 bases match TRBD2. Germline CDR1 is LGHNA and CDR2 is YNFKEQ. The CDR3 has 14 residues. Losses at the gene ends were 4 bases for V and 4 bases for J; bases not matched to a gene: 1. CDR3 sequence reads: CASSLSGGADTQYF. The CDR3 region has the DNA TGTGCCAGCAGCCTTAGCGGGGGGGCAGATACGCAGTATTTT.

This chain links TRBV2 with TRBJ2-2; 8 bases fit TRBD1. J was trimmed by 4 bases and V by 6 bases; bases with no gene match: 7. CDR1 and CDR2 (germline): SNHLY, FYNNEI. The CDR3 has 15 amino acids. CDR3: CASRGQAISTGELFF. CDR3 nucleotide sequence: TGTGCCAGCAGGGGACAGGCGATATCCACCGGGGAGCTGTTTTTT.

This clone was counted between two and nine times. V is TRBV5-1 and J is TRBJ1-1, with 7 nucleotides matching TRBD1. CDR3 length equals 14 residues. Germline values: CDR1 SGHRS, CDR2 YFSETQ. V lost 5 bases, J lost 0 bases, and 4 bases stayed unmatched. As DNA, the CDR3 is TGCGCCAGCAGACAGGGGACCATGAACACTGAAGCTTTCTTT. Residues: CASRQGTMNTEAFF.

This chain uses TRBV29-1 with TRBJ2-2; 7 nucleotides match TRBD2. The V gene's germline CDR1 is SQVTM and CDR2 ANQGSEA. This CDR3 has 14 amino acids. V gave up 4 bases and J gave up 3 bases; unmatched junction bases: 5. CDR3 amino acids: CSVAAGTHTGELFF. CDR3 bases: TGCAGCGTTGCAGCGGGGACCCACACCGGGGAGCTGTTTTTT.

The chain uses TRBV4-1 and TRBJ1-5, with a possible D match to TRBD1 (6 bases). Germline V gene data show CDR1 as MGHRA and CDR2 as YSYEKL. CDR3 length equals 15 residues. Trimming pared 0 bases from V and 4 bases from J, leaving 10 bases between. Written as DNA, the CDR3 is TGCGCCAGCAGCCAAGATCCAGGGGTTAATCAGCCCCAGCATTTT. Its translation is CASSQDPGVNQPQHF.

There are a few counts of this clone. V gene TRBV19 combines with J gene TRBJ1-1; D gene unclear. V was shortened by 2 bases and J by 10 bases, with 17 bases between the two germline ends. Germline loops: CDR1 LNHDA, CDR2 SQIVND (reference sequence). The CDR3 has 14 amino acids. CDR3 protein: CASSIRAGGLGAFF. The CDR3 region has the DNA TGTGCCAGTAGTATAAGAGCGGGTGGTCTTGGAGCTTTCTTT.

The CDR3 DNA reads TGTGCCAGCAGTCCGCGCGAGAGCGGGGGGGCTTCCTACAATGAGCAGTTCTTC. As protein: CASSPRESGGASYNEQFF. The chain employs TRBV7-2 and TRBJ2-1, with 10 positions matching TRBD2. The CDR3 runs to 18 residues. Germline-derived CDR1 and CDR2 are SGHTA and FQGNSA. V dropped 6 bases and J dropped 1; count of bases not matched to a gene: 12.

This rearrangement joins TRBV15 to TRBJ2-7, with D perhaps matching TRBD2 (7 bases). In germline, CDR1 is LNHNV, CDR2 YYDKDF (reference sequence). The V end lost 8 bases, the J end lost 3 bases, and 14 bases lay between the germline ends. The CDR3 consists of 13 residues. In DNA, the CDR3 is TGTGCCACCTCCAAAGGGGGGGGCTACGAGCAGTACGTC. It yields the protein CATSKGGGYEQYV.

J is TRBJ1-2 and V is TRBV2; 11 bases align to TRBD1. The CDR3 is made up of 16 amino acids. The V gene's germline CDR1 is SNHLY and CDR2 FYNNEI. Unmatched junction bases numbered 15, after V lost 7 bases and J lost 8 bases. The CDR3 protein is CASTTTGQGDVWGYTF. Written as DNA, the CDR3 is TGTGCCAGCACCACCACGGGACAGGGGGACGTCTGGGGCTACACCTTC.

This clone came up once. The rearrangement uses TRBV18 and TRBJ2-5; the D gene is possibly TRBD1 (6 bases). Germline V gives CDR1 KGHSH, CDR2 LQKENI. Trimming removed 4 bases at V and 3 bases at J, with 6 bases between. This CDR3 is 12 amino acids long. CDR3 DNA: TGTGCCAGCTCACGGACAGAAGAGACCCAGTACTTC. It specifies CASSRTEETQYF.

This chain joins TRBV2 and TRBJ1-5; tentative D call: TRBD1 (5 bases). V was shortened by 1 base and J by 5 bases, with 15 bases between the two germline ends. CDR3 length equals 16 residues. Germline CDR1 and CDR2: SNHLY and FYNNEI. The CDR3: CASSEVWTPQYQPQHF. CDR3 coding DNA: TGTGCCAGCAGTGAAGTTTGGACACCTCAGTATCAGCCCCAGCATTTT.

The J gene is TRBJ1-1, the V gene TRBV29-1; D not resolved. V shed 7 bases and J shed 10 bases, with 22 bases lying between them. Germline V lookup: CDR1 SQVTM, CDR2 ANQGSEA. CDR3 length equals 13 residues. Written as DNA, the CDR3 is TGCAGCGCCGAGGCGGGAGACGGCTCATCAGCTTTCTTT. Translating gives CSAEAGDGSSAFF.

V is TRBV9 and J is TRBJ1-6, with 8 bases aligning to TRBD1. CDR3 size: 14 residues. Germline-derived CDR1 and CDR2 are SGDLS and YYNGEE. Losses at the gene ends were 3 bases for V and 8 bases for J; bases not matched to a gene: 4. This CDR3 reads CASSEDRAHSPLHF. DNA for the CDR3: TGTGCCAGCAGCGAGGACAGGGCCCATTCACCCCTCCACTTT.

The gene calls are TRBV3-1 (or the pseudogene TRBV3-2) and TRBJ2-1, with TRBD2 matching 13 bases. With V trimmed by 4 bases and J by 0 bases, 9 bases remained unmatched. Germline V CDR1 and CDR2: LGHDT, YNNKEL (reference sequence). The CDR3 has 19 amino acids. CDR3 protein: CASSLRTSGGRSSYNEQFF. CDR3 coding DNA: TGTGCCAGCAGCCTCCGGACTAGCGGGGGTCGAAGCTCCTACAATGAGCAGTTCTTC.

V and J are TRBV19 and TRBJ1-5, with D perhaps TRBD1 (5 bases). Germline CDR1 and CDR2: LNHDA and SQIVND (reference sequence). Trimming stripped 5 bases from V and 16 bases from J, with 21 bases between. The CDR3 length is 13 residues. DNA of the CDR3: TGTGCCAGTAGTCCCTCCGGACGGACACCTAACCATTTT. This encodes CASSPSGRTPNHF. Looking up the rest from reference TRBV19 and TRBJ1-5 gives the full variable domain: DGGITQSPKYLFRKEGQNVTLSCEQNLNHDAMYWYRQDPGQGLRLIYYSQIVNDFQKGDIAEGYSVSREKKESFPLTVTSAQKNPTAFYLCASSPSGRTPNHFGDGTRLSIL.

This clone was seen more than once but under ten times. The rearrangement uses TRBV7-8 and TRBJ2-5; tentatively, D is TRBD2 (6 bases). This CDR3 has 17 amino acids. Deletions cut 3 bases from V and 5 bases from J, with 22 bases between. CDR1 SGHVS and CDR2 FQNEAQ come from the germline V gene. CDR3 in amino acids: CASSLGPGPLSGETQYF. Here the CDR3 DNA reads TGTGCCAGCAGCTTGGGGCCCGGGCCGTTAAGCGGGGAGACCCAGTACTTC.